The 20 T cell receptor beta chains reported below all come from one sample, sequenced in a study of T-cell reconstitution after alpha-beta-depleted transplantation in children. Construction of the TCRbeta library involved unique molecular identifiers. From the PCR reads, TCRdb called clonotypes with MiXCR, one entry per CDR3 protein. There are roughly 150,000 distinct CDR3 sequences in the sample; 11% occur only once, and roughly an eighth lies in the top ten. The sample was PBMCs, taken before TCRalphabeta/CD19-depleted stem cell transplant. Receptors originate from a boy between 2 and 10 years old with acute myeloid leukemia, due to receive a stem cell transplant.

With respect to this clonotype: A read error may explain this, as a much larger clone is one base away. This chain uses TRBV6-1 with TRBJ2-5; 9 bases match TRBD1. There are 15 residues in the CDR3. Germline loops: CDR1 MNHNS, CDR2 SASEGT. The CDR3 loop reads CATFLTGGYEESQYF. For the CDR3, the DNA is TGTGCCACCTTCTTGACAGGGGGGTATGAGGAGAGCCAGTACTTC.

As regards this clonotype: A much larger clone differs from this one at a single base, so this may be a read error. Written as DNA, the CDR3 is TGTGCCAGCAGCTTGGGGGGGCCTGGAAACTCCATATATTTT. Its translation: CASSLGGPGNSIYF. The V gene is TRBV5-5, the J gene TRBJ1-3, with a tentative D call TRBD1 (6 bases). CDR3 length equals 14 residues. The germline CDR1 and CDR2 sequences are SGHKS and YYEKEE (reference sequence).

There are a few counts of this clonotype. The junction departs from germline at one end; a sequencing error may be responsible. This chain connects TRBV20-1 to TRBJ2-1; 8 bases align to TRBD2. This CDR3 comprises 17 residues. Germline V gene data show CDR1 as DFQATT and CDR2 as SNEGSKA (reference sequence). The CDR3, as DNA: TGCTGTGCTAGAGATTCTGGCGGGAGGATTTCCTACAATGAGCAGTTCTTC. This codes for CCARDSGGRISYNEQFF.

This clonotype has ten or more counts. V usage is TRBV10-2 and J usage is TRBJ2-7, with D possibly being TRBD1 (6 bases). Germline CDR1 WSHSY, CDR2 SAAADI. The CDR3 loop spans 14 amino acids. Trimming took 4 bases from V and 3 from J, leaving 13 bases between them. CDR3 loop: CASSGQAGIYEQYV. Written as DNA, the CDR3 is TGCGCCAGCAGTGGACAGGCCGGAATCTACGAGCAGTACGTC.

This clonotype has at least ten counts. The V and J genes are TRBV20-1 and TRBJ2-3, with D perhaps matching TRBD1 or TRBD2 (6 bases each). Germline loops: CDR1 DFQATT, CDR2 SNEGSKA (reference sequence). The CDR3 length is 15 residues. V lost 8 bases, J lost 4 bases, and 22 bases lay in between. For the CDR3, the DNA is TGCAGTCCGGCGAAGGGGGGTGGGGGCTCAGATACGCAGTATTTT. This codes for CSPAKGGGGSDTQYF.

This clonotype came up many times. The chain has TRBV20-1 and TRBJ2-5, with 8 nucleotides matching TRBD1. The CDR3 sequence is 15 residues long. J was trimmed by 3 bases and V by 4 bases; bases with no gene match: 10. CDR1 and CDR2 from the germline V gene are DFQATT and SNEGSKA (reference sequence). The CDR3 coding sequence is TGCAGTGCTACAGACAGGGGAGGAAGGAAAGAGACCCAGTACTTC. Translated, it gives CSATDRGGRKETQYF.

This clonotype was found many times. CDR3 nucleotides: TGTGCCAGCAGTTTTACGACGGGGCAGCCCCAGCATTTT. It specifies CASSFTTGQPQHF. The chain carries TRBV12-3 or TRBV12-4 and TRBJ1-5; no definite D call. CDR3 length equals 13 residues. V was shortened by 3 bases and J by 7 bases, with 10 bases between the two germline ends.

This clonotype was detected a few times. This sequence may be a read error, since a much larger clone differs from it by one base. The gene calls are TRBV7-6 and TRBJ2-1, with D possibly TRBD2 on 6 matching bases. The germline gives CDR1 SGHVS, CDR2 FNYEAQ. The CDR3 spans 15 residues. V was pared by 7 bases and J by 8 bases, with 21 bases between. In DNA, the CDR3 is TGTGCCAGCACCCCCTTCACGGGAGTCGGGGATGAGCAGTTCTTC. It codes for CASTPFTGVGDEQFF.

This clonotype was seen at least ten times. This chain links TRBV29-1 with TRBJ1-2, with TRBD1 matching over 10 bases. Germline trimming cut 4 bases from V and 4 bases from J; bases unmatched to any gene: 9. The CDR3 contains 15 residues. CDR1 and CDR2 (germline): SQVTM, ANQGSEA. CDR3 region: CSVGRGGDRGYGYTF. The CDR3 nucleotides read TGCAGCGTTGGAAGAGGGGGGGACAGGGGCTATGGCTACACCTTC. The full variable domain, with the rest looked up from reference TRBV29-1 and TRBJ1-2, is SAVISQKPSRDICQRGTSLTIQCQVDSQVTMMFWYRQQPGQSLTLIATANQGSEATYESGFVIDKFPISRPNLTFSTLTVSNMSPEDSSIYLCSVGRGGDRGYGYTFGSGTRLTVV.

This clonotype was seen ten or more times. This chain connects TRBV12-3 or TRBV12-4 to TRBJ2-3, with 7 nucleotides matching TRBD2. This CDR3 has 15 residues. The V segment lost 6 bases and the J segment 0 bases; nucleotides outside the gene matches: 6. The CDR3 spells CASRPSSGSTDTQYF. CDR3 sequence (DNA): TGTGCCAGCAGGCCTTCTAGCGGTAGCACAGATACGCAGTATTTT.

J is TRBJ2-1 and V is TRBV6-1; D call uncertain. The germline V gene encodes CDR1 MNHNS and CDR2 SASEGT. The CDR3 is 18 amino acids. V was pared by 0 bases and J by 4 bases, with 19 bases between. DNA for the CDR3: TGTGCCAGCAGTGAAGCGCTTTTTGGCACTTTGGGGTACAATGAGCAGTTCTTC. Translation: CASSEALFGTLGYNEQFF.

With regard to this clonotype: Given a much more abundant clone one base away, this may be a read error. The rearrangement links TRBV15 to TRBJ2-3; 10 positions agree with TRBD2. Germline V gene data show CDR1 as LNHNV and CDR2 as YYDKDF (reference sequence). The CDR3 has 15 amino acids. The CDR3 sequence: CATSRIAGGTDMQYF. CDR3 nucleotide sequence: TGTGCCACCAGCAGAATAGCGGGGGGCACAGATATGCAGTATTTT.

In its sample, this clonotype was seen many times. The chain is built from TRBV7-6 and TRBJ1-5; D not resolved. The germline gives CDR1 SGHVS, CDR2 FNYEAQ. The V gene lost 2 bases and the J gene lost 6 bases, with 11 bases spanning the gap. The CDR3 has 14 amino acids. The CDR3 coding sequence is TGTGCCAGCAGCTTAACCCCCCAGAGTCAGCCCCAGCATTTT. Translating gives CASSLTPQSQPQHF.

This clonotype was seen at least ten times. The gene calls are TRBV7-3 and TRBJ2-3, with 8 nucleotides matching TRBD2. The CDR3 has 15 amino acids. The V gene's germline CDR1 is SGHTA and CDR2 FQGTGA. With 3 bases clipped from V and 6 bases from J, the junction kept 8 bases outside the gene matches. CDR3 sequence (DNA): TGTGCCAGCAGCTTTGACAGCGGGGGTACCGATACGCAGTATTTT. Translating gives CASSFDSGGTDTQYF.

Many counts were recorded for this clonotype. V usage is TRBV12-3 or TRBV12-4 and J usage is TRBJ2-1; 9 positions agree with TRBD1. The CDR3 consists of 16 residues. With V trimmed by 5 bases and J by 5 bases, 10 bases remained unmatched. This CDR3 reads CASSLPTGGRHNEQFF. CDR3 nucleotide sequence: TGTGCCAGCAGTCTTCCTACAGGGGGCAGGCACAATGAGCAGTTCTTC.

This clonotype came up many times. The V gene is TRBV15, the J gene TRBJ2-4, with D perhaps matching TRBD2 (6 bases). This CDR3 has 15 residues. Trimming shortened V by 1 base and J by 1 base, and 8 bases separated the two germline ends. Germline loops: CDR1 LNHNV, CDR2 YYDKDF (reference sequence). The CDR3 nucleotides read TGTGCCACCAGCAGAGTTGGGGGGGCCAAAAACATTCAGTACTTC. Amino acids: CATSRVGGAKNIQYF.

This clonotype was detected many times. The chain is built from TRBV3-1 and TRBJ1-2; D unclear. Germline CDR1 and CDR2: LGHDT and YNNKEL (reference sequence). There are 14 residues in the CDR3. V shed 5 bases and J shed 8 bases, with 18 bases lying between them. The CDR3: CASSNNRISLGYTF. As DNA, the CDR3 is TGTGCCAGCAGCAATAACAGAATATCCCTAGGCTACACCTTC.

This clonotype was counted ten times or more. The J gene is TRBJ1-2, the V gene TRBV27, with 10 bases matching TRBD1. The CDR3 has 15 residues. The junction had 2 bases not matched to a gene; V was cut back by 4 bases and J by 0 bases. Germline CDR1 and CDR2: MNHEY and SMNVEV (reference sequence). Here the CDR3 DNA reads TGTGCCAGCAGTTGGGGGACAGGGGCTAACTATGGCTACACCTTC. It translates to CASSWGTGANYGYTF.

This clonotype occurred many times. The chain joins TRBV20-1 to TRBJ2-2; D is possibly TRBD2 (6 bases). CDR3 size: 14 residues. The V and J ends lost 1 base and 10 bases respectively, with 16 bases between them. The V gene's germline CDR1 is DFQATT and CDR2 SNEGSKA (reference sequence). The CDR3 here is CSARGGARVEELFF. CDR3 DNA: TGCAGTGCTAGAGGCGGGGCGCGAGTAGAGGAGCTGTTTTTT.

This clonotype appeared many times. The chain joins TRBV10-3 to TRBJ2-1; the D gene is possibly TRBD2 (5 bases). CDR1 and CDR2 from the germline V gene are ENHRY and SYGVKD. The CDR3 sequence is 13 residues long. V was clipped by 2 bases and J by 10 bases, with 12 bases between them. CDR3: CAISETGKAEQFF. The CDR3 DNA follows: TGTGCCATCAGTGAGACCGGGAAGGCCGAGCAGTTCTTC.